This TCR beta chain was identified in a study of cytomegalovirus exposure and HLA in healthy donors. Findings and limits, study-wide: TCR beta chains numbering some 150 were designated cytomegalovirus-associated. A later analysis, which compared TCR beta chains of equal frequency, found the HLA-associated ones more clonally expanded. There were some V segments, including TRBV6-2 and TRBV6-3, excluded as indistinguishable.

60 Vbeta and 13 Jbeta primers were used in PCR. Assay: immunoSEQ multiplex PCR; the TCRdb copy retains only in-frame clones and omits some. This sample carries approximately 52,000 clones, with over 9% going to the ten biggest clones. V gave up 2 bases and J gave up 2 bases, with 7 bases separating them. The CDR3 is 13 residues long. Germline values: CDR1 SGHDT, CDR2 YYEEEE. Concerning this clone: Its target is unknown. This specimen includes other DNA sequences encoding the same CDR3.

The sequence was collected from a woman in her sixties in good health and CMV-seropositive. V usage is TRBV5-6 and J usage is TRBJ1-2; D is uncertain. Sequenced material: PBMCs. CDR3 in amino acids: CASSLPGNYGYTF. The CDR3 DNA sequence: TGTGCCAGCAGCTTACCGGGAAACTATGGCTACACCTTC.